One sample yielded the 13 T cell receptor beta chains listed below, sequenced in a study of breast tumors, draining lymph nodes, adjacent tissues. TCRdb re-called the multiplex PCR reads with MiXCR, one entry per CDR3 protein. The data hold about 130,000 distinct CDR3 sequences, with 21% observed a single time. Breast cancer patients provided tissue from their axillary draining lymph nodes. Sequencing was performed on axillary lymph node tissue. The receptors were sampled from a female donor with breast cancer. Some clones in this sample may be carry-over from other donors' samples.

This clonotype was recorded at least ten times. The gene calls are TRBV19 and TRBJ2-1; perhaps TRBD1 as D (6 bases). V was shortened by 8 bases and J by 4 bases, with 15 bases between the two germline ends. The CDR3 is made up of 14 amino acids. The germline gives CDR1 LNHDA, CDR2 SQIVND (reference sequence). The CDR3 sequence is CASGKIGQYNEQFF. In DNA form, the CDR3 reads TGTGCCAGTGGGAAGATAGGACAGTACAATGAGCAGTTCTTC.

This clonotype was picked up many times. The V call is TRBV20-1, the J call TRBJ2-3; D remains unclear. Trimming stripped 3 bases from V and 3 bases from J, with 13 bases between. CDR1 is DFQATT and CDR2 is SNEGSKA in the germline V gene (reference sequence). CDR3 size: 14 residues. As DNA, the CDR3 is TGCAGTGCTAGCCTGTGGTCCGGGACAGATACGCAGTATTTT. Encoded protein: CSASLWSGTDTQYF.

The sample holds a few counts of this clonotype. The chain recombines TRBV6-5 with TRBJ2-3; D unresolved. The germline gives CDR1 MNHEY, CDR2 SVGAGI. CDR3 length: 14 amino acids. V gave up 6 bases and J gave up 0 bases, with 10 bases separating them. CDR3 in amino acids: CASSFDPSTDTQYF. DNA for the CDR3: TGTGCCAGCAGCTTCGATCCTAGCACAGATACGCAGTATTTT.

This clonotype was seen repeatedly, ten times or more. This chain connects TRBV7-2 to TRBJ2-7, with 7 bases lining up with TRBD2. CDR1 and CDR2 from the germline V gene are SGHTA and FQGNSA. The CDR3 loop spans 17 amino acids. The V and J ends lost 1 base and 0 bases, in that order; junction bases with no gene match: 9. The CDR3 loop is CASSLVPSGISSYEQYF. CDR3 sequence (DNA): TGTGCCAGCAGCTTAGTCCCCAGCGGGATCAGCTCCTACGAGCAGTACTTC.

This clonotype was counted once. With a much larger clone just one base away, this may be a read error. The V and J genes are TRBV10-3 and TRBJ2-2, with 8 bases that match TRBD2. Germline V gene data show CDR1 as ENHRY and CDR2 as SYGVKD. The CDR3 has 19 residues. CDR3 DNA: TGTGCCATCAGTGATGCGTCCGGTAGCGGGAAAGTTGTAGCCGGGAAGCTGTTTTTT. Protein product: CAISDASGSGKVVAGKLFF.

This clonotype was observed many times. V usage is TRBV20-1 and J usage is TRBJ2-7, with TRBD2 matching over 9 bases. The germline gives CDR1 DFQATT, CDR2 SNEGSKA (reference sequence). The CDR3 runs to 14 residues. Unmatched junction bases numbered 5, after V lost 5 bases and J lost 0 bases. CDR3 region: CSARTSERSYEQYF. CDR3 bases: TGCAGTGCTCGGACTAGCGAGCGCTCCTACGAGCAGTACTTC.

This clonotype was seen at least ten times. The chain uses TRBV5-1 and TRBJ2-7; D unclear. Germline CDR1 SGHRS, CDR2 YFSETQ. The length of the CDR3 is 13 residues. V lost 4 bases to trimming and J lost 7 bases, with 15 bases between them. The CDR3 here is CASSTRLDGEQYF. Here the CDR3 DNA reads TGCGCCAGCAGCACCCGACTTGACGGGGAGCAGTACTTC.

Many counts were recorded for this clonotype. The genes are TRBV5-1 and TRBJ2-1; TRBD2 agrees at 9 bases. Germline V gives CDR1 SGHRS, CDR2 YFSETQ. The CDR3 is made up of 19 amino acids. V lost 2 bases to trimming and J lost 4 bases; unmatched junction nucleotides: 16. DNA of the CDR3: TGCGCCAGCAGCTTATTACCCCGGAGTAGCGGGAGTGTTTACAATGAGCAGTTCTTC. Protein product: CASSLLPRSSGSVYNEQFF.

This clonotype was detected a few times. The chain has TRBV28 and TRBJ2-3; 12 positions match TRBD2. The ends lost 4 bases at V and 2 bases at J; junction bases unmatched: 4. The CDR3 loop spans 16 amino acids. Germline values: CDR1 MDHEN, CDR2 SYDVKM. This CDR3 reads CASSSRTSGITDTQYF. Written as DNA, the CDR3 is TGTGCCAGCAGTTCCCGGACTAGCGGGATCACAGATACGCAGTATTTT.

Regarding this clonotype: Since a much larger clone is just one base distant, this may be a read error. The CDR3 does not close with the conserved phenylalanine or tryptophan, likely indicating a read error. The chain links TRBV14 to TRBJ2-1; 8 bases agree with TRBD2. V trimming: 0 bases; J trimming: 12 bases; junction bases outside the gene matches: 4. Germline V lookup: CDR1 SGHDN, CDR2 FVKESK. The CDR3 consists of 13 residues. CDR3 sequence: CASSQDLTSGQFL. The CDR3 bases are TGTGCCAGCAGCCAAGATCTTACTAGCGGGCAGTTCCTC.

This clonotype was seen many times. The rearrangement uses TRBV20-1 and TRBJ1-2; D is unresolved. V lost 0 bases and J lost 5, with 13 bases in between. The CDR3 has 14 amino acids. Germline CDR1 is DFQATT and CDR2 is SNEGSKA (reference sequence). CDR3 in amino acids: CSARDVGIGYGYTF. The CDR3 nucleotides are TGCAGTGCTAGAGATGTGGGTATTGGGTATGGCTACACCTTC.

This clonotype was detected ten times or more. CDR3 in DNA: TGTGCCAGCAGCGTAGAAGGCAAGTACACAGATACGCAGTATTTT. Translated, it gives CASSVEGKYTDTQYF. The V call is TRBV9, the J call TRBJ2-3; D gene ambiguous. The germline V gene encodes CDR1 SGDLS and CDR2 YYNGEE. The CDR3 runs 15 residues. Trimming pared 0 bases from V and 2 bases from J, leaving 10 bases between. Full variable domain (outside the CDR3, taken from reference TRBV9 and TRBJ2-3): DSGVTQTPKHLITATGQRVTLRCSPRSGDLSVYWYQQSLDQGLQFLIQYYNGEERAKGNILERFSAQQFPDLHSELNLSSLELGDSALYFCASSVEGKYTDTQYFGPGTRLTVL.

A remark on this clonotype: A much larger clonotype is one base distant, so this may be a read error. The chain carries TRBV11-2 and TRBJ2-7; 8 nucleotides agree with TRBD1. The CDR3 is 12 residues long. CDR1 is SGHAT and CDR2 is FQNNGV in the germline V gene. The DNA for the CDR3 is TGTGCCAGCGGCTTGGGACAGGATGGGCAGTACTTC. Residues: CASGLGQDGQYF.